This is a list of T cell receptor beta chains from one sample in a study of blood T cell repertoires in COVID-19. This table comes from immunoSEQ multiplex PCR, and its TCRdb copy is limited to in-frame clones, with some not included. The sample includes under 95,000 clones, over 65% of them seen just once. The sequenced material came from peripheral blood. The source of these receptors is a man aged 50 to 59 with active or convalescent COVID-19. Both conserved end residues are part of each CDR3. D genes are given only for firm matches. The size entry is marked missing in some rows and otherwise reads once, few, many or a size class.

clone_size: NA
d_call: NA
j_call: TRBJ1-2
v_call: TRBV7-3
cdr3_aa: CASSPRQVEGRYGYTF
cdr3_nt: TGTGCCAGCAGCCCACGACAGGTTGAGGGACGATATGGCTACACCTTC

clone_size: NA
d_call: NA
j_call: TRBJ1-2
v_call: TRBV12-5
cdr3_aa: CASGSTGTSNYGYTF
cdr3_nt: TGTGCTAGTGGTTCGACAGGTACATCTAACTATGGCTACACCTTC

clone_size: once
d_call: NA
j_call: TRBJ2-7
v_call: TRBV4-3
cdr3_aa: CASSQGRLGRGEQYF
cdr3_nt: TGCGCCAGCAGCCAAGGGAGACTGGGCCGGGGCGAGCAGTACTTC

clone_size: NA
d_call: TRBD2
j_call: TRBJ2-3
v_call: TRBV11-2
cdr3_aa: CASSLRRREGADTQYF
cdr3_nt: TGTGCCAGCAGCTTACGGCGACGGGAGGGGGCAGATACGCAGTATTTT

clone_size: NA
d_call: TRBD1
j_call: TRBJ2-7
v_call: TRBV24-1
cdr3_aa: CATSDPSGQDAYEQYF
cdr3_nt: TGTGCCACCAGTGATCCTTCTGGACAGGACGCCTACGAGCAGTACTTC

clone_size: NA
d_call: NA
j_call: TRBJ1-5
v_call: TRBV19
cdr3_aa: CASSITGHSNQPQHF
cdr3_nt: TGTGCCAGTAGTATTACAGGCCATAGCAATCAGCCCCAGCATTTT

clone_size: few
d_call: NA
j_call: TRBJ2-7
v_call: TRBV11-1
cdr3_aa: CASSLVRADEQYF
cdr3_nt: TGTGCCAGCAGCTTAGTGAGGGCGGACGAGCAGTACTTC

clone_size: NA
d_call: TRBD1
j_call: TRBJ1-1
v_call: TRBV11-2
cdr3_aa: CASSYTGGFGNTEAFF
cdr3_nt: TGTGCCAGCAGCTATACAGGGGGCTTTGGAAACACTGAAGCTTTCTTT

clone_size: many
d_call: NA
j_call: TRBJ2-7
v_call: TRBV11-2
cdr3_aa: CASSFTGSRDEQYF
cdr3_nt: TGTGCCAGCAGCTTTACAGGGTCGAGGGACGAGCAGTACTTC

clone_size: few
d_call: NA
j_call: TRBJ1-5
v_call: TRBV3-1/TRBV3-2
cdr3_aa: CASSQANRASPRDQPQHF
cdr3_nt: TGTGCCAGCAGCCAAGCTAACCGGGCCTCCCCCAGGGATCAGCCCCAGCATTTT

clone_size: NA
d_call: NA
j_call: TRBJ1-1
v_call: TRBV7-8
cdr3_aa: CASTLLASTAGTEAFF
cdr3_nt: TGTGCCAGCACCCTACTTGCGTCCACAGCGGGCACTGAAGCTTTCTTT

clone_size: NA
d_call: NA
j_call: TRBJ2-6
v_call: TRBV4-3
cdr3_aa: CASSSTSGSGANVLTF
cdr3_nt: TGCGCCAGCAGCTCGACTTCGGGCTCTGGGGCCAACGTCCTGACTTTC

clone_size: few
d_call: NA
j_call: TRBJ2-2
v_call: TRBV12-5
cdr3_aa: CASGLGPANTGELFF
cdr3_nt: TGTGCTAGTGGTTTGGGCCCGGCGAACACCGGGGAGCTGTTTTTT

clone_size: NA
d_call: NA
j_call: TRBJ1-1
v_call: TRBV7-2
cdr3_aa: CASSSSGVNTEAFF
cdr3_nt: TGTGCCAGCAGCTCCTCAGGGGTGAACACTGAAGCTTTCTTT

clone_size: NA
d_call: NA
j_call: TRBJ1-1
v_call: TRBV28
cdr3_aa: CASSLRGGALNTEAFF
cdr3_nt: TGTGCCAGCAGTTTACGGGGGGGGGCATTGAACACTGAAGCTTTCTTT

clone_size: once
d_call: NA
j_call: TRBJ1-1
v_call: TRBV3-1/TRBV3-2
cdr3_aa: CASSDSLSGLRSYEAFF
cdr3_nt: TGTGCCAGCAGCGACTCTCTCTCGGGACTCAGATCCTATGAAGCTTTCTTT

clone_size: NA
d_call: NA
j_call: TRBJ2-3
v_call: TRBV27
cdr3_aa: CASSFGFGADTQYF
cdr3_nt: TGTGCCAGCAGTTTCGGTTTCGGGGCAGATACGCAGTATTTT

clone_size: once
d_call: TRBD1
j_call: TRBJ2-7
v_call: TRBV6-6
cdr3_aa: CASTYRDSRPYEQYF
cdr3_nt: TGTGCCAGCACCTATCGGGACAGCAGACCCTACGAGCAGTACTTC

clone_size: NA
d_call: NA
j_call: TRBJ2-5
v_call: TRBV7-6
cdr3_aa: CASGRETQYF
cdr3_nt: TGTGCCAGCGGTAGAGAGACCCAGTACTTC

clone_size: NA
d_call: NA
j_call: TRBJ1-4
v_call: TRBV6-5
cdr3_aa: CASSTLGRRGKLFF
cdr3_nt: TGTGCCAGCAGTACCCTTGGACGGAGGGGAAAACTGTTTTTT

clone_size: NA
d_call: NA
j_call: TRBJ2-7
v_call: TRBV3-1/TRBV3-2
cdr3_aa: CASSWGQNEQYF
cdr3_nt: TGTGCCAGCAGTTGGGGCCAGAACGAGCAGTACTTC

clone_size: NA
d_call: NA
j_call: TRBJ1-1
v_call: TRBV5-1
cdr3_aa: CASSLGSPITEAFF
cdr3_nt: TGCGCCAGCAGCTTGGGGAGTCCCATCACTGAAGCTTTCTTT

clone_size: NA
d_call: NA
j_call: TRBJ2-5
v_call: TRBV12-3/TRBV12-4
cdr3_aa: CASSAIRGETQYF
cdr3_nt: TGTGCCAGCAGTGCCATCAGGGGAGAGACCCAGTACTTC

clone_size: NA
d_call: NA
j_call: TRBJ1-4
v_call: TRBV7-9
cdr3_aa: CASSLGAGREKLFF
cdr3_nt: TGTGCCAGCAGCTTAGGGGCAGGGCGGGAAAAACTGTTTTTT

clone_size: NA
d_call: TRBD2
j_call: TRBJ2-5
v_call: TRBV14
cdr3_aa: CASSPLDSGGLWETQYF
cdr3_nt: TGTGCCAGCAGCCCCCTCGACTCGGGGGGGCTTTGGGAGACCCAGTACTTC

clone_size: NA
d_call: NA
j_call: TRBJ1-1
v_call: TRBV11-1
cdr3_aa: CASSFGGNTEAFF
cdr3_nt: TGTGCCAGCAGCTTCGGGGGGAACACTGAAGCTTTCTTT

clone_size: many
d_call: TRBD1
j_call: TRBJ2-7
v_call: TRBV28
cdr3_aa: CASSFRLDRIDSYEQYF
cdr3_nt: TGTGCCAGCAGTTTCCGGCTGGACAGGATAGACTCCTACGAGCAGTACTTC